What follows are 10 T cell receptor beta chains derived from one specimen sequenced in a study of response to subunit inactivated influenza vaccine. MiXCR, run by TCRdb on the RT-PCR reads, gives a single entry per CDR3 protein. The sample consists of 150,000 to 200,000 distinct CDR3 sequences, around 9.9% of them appearing once. Sequences were derived from non-naive T cells sorted from PBMCs, sampled about 40 days after vaccination. The receptors derive from a man between 50 and 59 years old who received an inactivated influenza vaccine.

This clonotype appeared a few times. This chain uses TRBV9 with TRBJ1-4; D gene uncertain. CDR1 is SGDLS, CDR2 YYNGEE, per germline. V was cut by 0 bases and J by 0 bases, with 3 bases left in between. The CDR3 consists of 14 residues. The CDR3 region has the DNA TGTGCCAGCAGCGTAGACTCAACTAATGAAAAACTGTTTTTT. Amino acid sequence: CASSVDSTNEKLFF.

This clonotype was detected ten times or more. CDR3 in DNA: TGTGCCAGCAGAGACGGGGTTAGGGCAGATACGCAGTATTTT. This encodes CASRDGVRADTQYF. J is TRBJ2-3 and V is TRBV11-2, with TRBD2 as a possible D gene (5 bases). There are 14 residues in the CDR3. The germline CDR1 and CDR2 sequences are SGHAT and FQNNGV. The V end was cut by 6 bases, the J end by 4 bases, with 14 bases between.

This clonotype was seen repeatedly, ten times or more. This chain connects TRBV11-2 to TRBJ2-2, with 7 positions matching TRBD1. This CDR3 is built from 14 residues. The ends lost 5 bases at V and 3 bases at J; junction bases unmatched: 3. Germline values: CDR1 SGHAT, CDR2 FQNNGV. CDR3 loop: CASSGGQYTGELFF. The CDR3 coding sequence is TGTGCCAGCAGCGGGGGACAGTACACCGGGGAGCTGTTTTTT.

This clonotype has just a few counts. V is TRBV2 and J is TRBJ1-1; D may be TRBD1 (5 bases). This CDR3 has 14 residues. Trimming cost V 3 bases and J 6 bases, with 14 bases left between them. Per the germline V gene, CDR1 is SNHLY and CDR2 is FYNNEI. The CDR3 DNA follows: TGTGCCAGCAGTGACGTACTAGACAGTGCTGAAGCTTTCTTT. Its translation: CASSDVLDSAEAFF.

This clonotype was detected ten times or more. J is TRBJ2-2 and V is TRBV12-3 or TRBV12-4, with a weak D call TRBD1 (6 bases). The V and J ends lost 5 bases and 4 bases respectively, with 8 bases between them. The CDR3 extends over 13 amino acids. The CDR3 bases are TGTGCCAGCAGTCCGACAGGCACCGGGGAGCTGTTTTTT. Translating gives CASSPTGTGELFF.

In this sample, this clonotype turned up a few times. This rearrangement joins TRBV25-1 to TRBJ1-2; D is perhaps TRBD1 (6 bases). CDR3 length: 13 amino acids. Trimming pared 5 bases from V and 4 bases from J, leaving 11 bases between. The germline V gene encodes CDR1 MGHDK and CDR2 SYGVNS. CDR3 sequence: CASSYKGGYGYTF. The CDR3 DNA sequence: TGTGCCAGCAGTTATAAGGGGGGCTATGGCTACACCTTC.

This clonotype was detected a few times. This chain connects TRBV7-3 to TRBJ1-1; D might be TRBD1 (5 bases). The CDR3 sequence is 14 residues long. Trimming took 5 bases from V and 2 from J, leaving 12 bases between them. Germline CDR1 is SGHTA and CDR2 is FQGTGA. This CDR3 reads CASSPGLSNTEAFF. The CDR3 nucleotides are TGTGCCAGCAGCCCGGGACTGTCAAACACTGAAGCTTTCTTT.

This clonotype was seen only a few times. The V call is TRBV18, the J call TRBJ2-1; the match to TRBD1 covers 10 bases. In germline, CDR1 is KGHSH, CDR2 LQKENI. V was clipped by 8 bases and J by 0 bases; unmatched bases: 4. The CDR3 extends over 15 amino acids. As DNA, the CDR3 is TGTGCCAGCACCTGGACAGGGGGCTCCTACAATGAGCAGTTCTTC. This codes for CASTWTGGSYNEQFF.

In this sample, this clonotype turned up a few times. The V and J genes are TRBV11-1 and TRBJ1-2; D possibly corresponds to TRBD1 (6 bases). This CDR3 has 13 residues. From germline, CDR1 is SGHAT and CDR2 FQDESV (reference sequence). Between the trimmed V and J ends, which lost 4 bases and 4 bases, there was a span of 10 bases. The CDR3 spells CASSWGHSYGYTF. The CDR3, as DNA: TGTGCCAGCAGCTGGGGACACAGCTATGGCTACACCTTC.

This clonotype has more than one count but fewer than ten. The V and J genes are TRBV6-1 and TRBJ1-1; weak D call: TRBD1 (5 bases). CDR1 is MNHNS and CDR2 is SASEGT in the germline V gene. V lost 8 bases, J lost 2 bases, and 15 bases lay in between. This CDR3 contains 14 residues. CDR3 loop: CASRTTGLNTEAFF. DNA for the CDR3: TGTGCCAGCCGGACTACAGGACTTAACACTGAAGCTTTCTTT.